The rows below give T cell receptor beta chains drawn from one sample of a study of blood T cells in healthy people across ages. TCRdb recomputed calls from the 5' RACE reads with MiXCR, one row per CDR3 protein. This table has around 1.5 million distinct CDR3 sequences, about 35% appearing once. The material sequenced was blood. These receptors were taken from a woman aged 25 to 45 in good health. Each CDR3 is given with its conserved first and last residue. A D gene is named only where the DNA matches it firmly. Not all rows give a size; the values are once, few, many and, for expanded clones, a class.

D gene: NA
J gene: TRBJ1-1
clone size: NA
V gene: TRBV13
CDR3 protein: CASKGYIAEAFF
CDR3 DNA: TGTGCCAGTAAGGGCTATATAGCTGAAGCTTTCTTT

D gene: NA
J gene: TRBJ1-1
clone size: few
V gene: TRBV18
CDR3 protein: CASSPRRSSVDTEAFF
CDR3 DNA: TGTGCCAGCTCACCGAGGCGTTCTTCCGTCGACACTGAAGCTTTCTTT

D gene: NA
J gene: TRBJ1-2
clone size: few
V gene: TRBV18
CDR3 protein: CASSEDQGNYGYTF
CDR3 DNA: TGTGCCAGCTCAGAGGATCAGGGGAACTATGGCTACACCTTC

D gene: NA
J gene: TRBJ1-5
clone size: few
V gene: TRBV20-1
CDR3 protein: CSASLPDGYSNQPQHF
CDR3 DNA: TGCAGTGCTTCACTCCCGGACGGTTATAGCAATCAGCCCCAGCATTTT

D gene: TRBD1
J gene: TRBJ1-2
clone size: few
V gene: TRBV7-6
CDR3 protein: CASSQGTVVVGGYTF
CDR3 DNA: TGTGCCAGCAGCCAAGGGACAGTGGTGGTCGGTGGCTACACCTTC

D gene: NA
J gene: TRBJ1-6
clone size: few
V gene: TRBV7-3
CDR3 protein: CASSLDGSNSPLHF
CDR3 DNA: TGTGCCAGCAGCCTCGACGGATCTAATTCACCCCTCCACTTT

D gene: NA
J gene: TRBJ2-1
clone size: NA
V gene: TRBV5-1
CDR3 protein: CASNSGAAHNEQFF
CDR3 DNA: TGCGCCAGCAATTCGGGGGCGGCCCACAATGAGCAGTTCTTC

D gene: NA
J gene: TRBJ2-1
clone size: NA
V gene: TRBV2
CDR3 protein: CASGPGRHNEQFF
CDR3 DNA: TGTGCCAGCGGTCCCGGGCGTCACAATGAGCAGTTCTTC

D gene: TRBD1
J gene: TRBJ2-1
clone size: few
V gene: TRBV7-8
CDR3 protein: CASSLARTGEYSNEQFF
CDR3 DNA: TGTGCCAGCAGCTTAGCCAGGACAGGGGAATATAGCAATGAGCAGTTCTTC

D gene: TRBD2
J gene: TRBJ2-1
clone size: NA
V gene: TRBV4-2
CDR3 protein: CASSQDGAGGREQFF
CDR3 DNA: TGTGCCAGCAGCCAAGACGGGGCGGGGGGCCGTGAGCAGTTCTTC

D gene: NA
J gene: TRBJ2-7
clone size: many
V gene: TRBV29-1
CDR3 protein: CSVAPQSYEQYF
CDR3 DNA: TGCAGCGTTGCCCCGCAGTCCTACGAGCAGTACTTC

D gene: TRBD2
J gene: TRBJ2-3
clone size: NA
V gene: TRBV20-1
CDR3 protein: CSARDHWVAGASSTDTQYF
CDR3 DNA: TGCAGTGCTAGAGATCACTGGGTAGCGGGAGCAAGTAGCACAGATACGCAGTATTTT

D gene: TRBD2
J gene: TRBJ2-7
clone size: once
V gene: TRBV3-1
CDR3 protein: CASSQDPLAGIAYEQYF
CDR3 DNA: TGTGCCAGCAGCCAAGACCCACTAGCGGGGATTGCCTACGAGCAATACTTC

D gene: TRBD1
J gene: TRBJ1-1
clone size: NA
V gene: TRBV28
CDR3 protein: CASSSTGALTEAFF
CDR3 DNA: TGTGCCAGCAGTTCTACAGGGGCGCTGACTGAAGCTTTCTTT

D gene: TRBD1
J gene: TRBJ1-2
clone size: many
V gene: TRBV29-1
CDR3 protein: CSAGQAYGYTF
CDR3 DNA: TGCAGCGCCGGACAGGCCTATGGCTACACCTTC

D gene: NA
J gene: TRBJ2-1
clone size: many
V gene: TRBV29-1
CDR3 protein: CSVEQDTVYNEQFF
CDR3 DNA: TGCAGCGTTGAACAGGACACCGTCTACAATGAGCAGTTCTTC

D gene: NA
J gene: TRBJ2-5
clone size: many
V gene: TRBV18
CDR3 protein: CASSRLQETQYF
CDR3 DNA: TGTGCCAGCTCTCGACTCCAAGAGACCCAGTACTTC

D gene: TRBD1
J gene: TRBJ1-1
clone size: few
V gene: TRBV4-1
CDR3 protein: CASSQGDRGSNTEAFF
CDR3 DNA: TGCGCCAGCAGCCAAGGGGACAGGGGCTCTAACACTGAAGCTTTCTTT

D gene: NA
J gene: TRBJ2-7
clone size: many
V gene: TRBV7-9
CDR3 protein: CASSPGHLPYEQYF
CDR3 DNA: TGTGCCAGCAGCCCAGGACACCTACCCTACGAGCAGTACTTC

D gene: NA
J gene: TRBJ1-6
clone size: few
V gene: TRBV5-1
CDR3 protein: CASSFRIGTENSPLHF
CDR3 DNA: TGCGCCAGCAGTTTTCGAATTGGGACGGAGAATTCACCCCTCCACTTT

D gene: NA
J gene: TRBJ2-7
clone size: few
V gene: TRBV7-2
CDR3 protein: CASSLGNWYEQYF
CDR3 DNA: TGTGCCAGCAGCTTAGGGAATTGGTACGAGCAGTACTTC

D gene: TRBD1
J gene: TRBJ2-3
clone size: NA
V gene: TRBV7-9
CDR3 protein: CASSSGQVSTDTQYF
CDR3 DNA: TGTGCCAGCAGCTCGGGACAGGTTAGCACAGATACGCAGTATTTT

D gene: NA
J gene: TRBJ2-7
clone size: many
V gene: TRBV28
CDR3 protein: CASTKSDYLEQYF
CDR3 DNA: TGTGCCAGCACCAAATCGGACTATCTCGAGCAGTACTTC

D gene: TRBD2
J gene: TRBJ2-7
clone size: few
V gene: TRBV7-9
CDR3 protein: CASSRATSGSWGRFYEQYF
CDR3 DNA: TGTGCCAGCAGCCGAGCGACTAGCGGGAGTTGGGGCCGGTTCTACGAGCAGTACTTC

D gene: NA
J gene: TRBJ2-5
clone size: many
V gene: TRBV29-1
CDR3 protein: CSVEGGRETQYF
CDR3 DNA: TGCAGCGTTGAAGGGGGAAGGGAGACCCAGTACTTC

D gene: NA
J gene: TRBJ2-3
clone size: few
V gene: TRBV19
CDR3 protein: CASCISGYTDTQYF
CDR3 DNA: TGTGCCAGTTGTATTTCGGGGTACACAGATACGCAGTATTTT

D gene: TRBD2
J gene: TRBJ2-1
clone size: few
V gene: TRBV5-6
CDR3 protein: CASSFGLAGGQSYNEQFF
CDR3 DNA: TGTGCCAGCAGCTTCGGACTAGCGGGAGGGCAATCCTACAATGAGCAGTTCTTC

D gene: TRBD2
J gene: TRBJ2-1
clone size: few
V gene: TRBV7-2
CDR3 protein: CASRRGGRIEQFF
CDR3 DNA: TGTGCCAGCAGACGCGGGGGGCGTATTGAGCAGTTCTTC

D gene: NA
J gene: TRBJ2-6
clone size: NA
V gene: TRBV29-1
CDR3 protein: CSAREDRASGANVRTF
CDR3 DNA: TGCAGCGCAAGGGAGGACCGGGCCTCTGGGGCCAACGTCCGGACTTTC